The 17 T cell receptor beta chains below come from one sample, sequenced in a study of monozygotic twins with cystic fibrosis. Here immunoSEQ multiplex PCR was the method, and the copy in TCRdb shows in-frame clones only, minus some. The table shows 25,000 to 30,000 clones, with about nine tenths occurring only once. The sequenced material came from blood. The origin of the receptors is a girl aged 2-10 years with cystic fibrosis.

The rearrangement joins TRBV6-5 to TRBJ1-3; D is unclear. The germline V gene encodes CDR1 MNHEY and CDR2 SVGAGI. There are 13 residues in the CDR3. V was cut by 5 bases and J by 0 bases, with 5 bases left in between. CDR3 sequence reads: CASSVGSGNTIYF. The CDR3 bases are TGTGCCAGCAGTGTGGGCTCTGGAAACACCATATATTTT.

This clone was recorded once. The rearrangement links TRBV11-2 to TRBJ1-2, with TRBD1 as a possible D gene (6 bases). CDR3 length equals 13 residues. Per germline, CDR1 SGHAT and CDR2 FQNNGV. V dropped 1 base and J dropped 6 bases, with 9 bases sitting between them. The CDR3 sequence: CASSLGGANGYTF. Here the CDR3 DNA reads TGTGCCAGCAGCTTAGGGGGGGCAAATGGCTACACCTTC.

This chain links TRBV7-2 with TRBJ2-1, with D perhaps being TRBD1 or TRBD2 (5 bases each). CDR1 and CDR2 (germline): SGHTA, FQGNSA. This CDR3 spans 14 amino acids. V lost 4 bases and J lost 1, with 8 bases in between. The CDR3 loop reads CASSYGTSYNEQFF. The CDR3 bases are TGTGCCAGCAGCTACGGGACGTCCTACAATGAGCAGTTCTTC.

This clone was seen only once. The CDR3 DNA sequence: TGCGCCAGCAGCCAAGGGGTAGGTGGCGATACGCAGTATTTT. It is translated as CASSQGVGGDTQYF. This sequence joins TRBV4-1 and TRBJ2-3; D gene ambiguous. Trimming removed 1 base from V and 6 bases from J, with 11 bases in between. CDR1 and CDR2 (germline): MGHRA, YSYEKL. This CDR3 is 14 amino acids long.

The rearrangement joins TRBV18 to TRBJ2-5, with a tentative D call TRBD2 (6 bases). Trimming pared 3 bases from V and 1 base from J, leaving 6 bases between. This CDR3 spans 13 amino acids. Germline-derived CDR1 and CDR2 are KGHSH and LQKENI. CDR3 residues: CASSPGLQETQYF. CDR3 nucleotide sequence: TGTGCCAGCTCACCGGGACTCCAAGAGACCCAGTACTTC. Together with reference TRBV18 and TRBJ2-5, the CDR3 gives the full variable domain: NAGVMQNPRHLVRRRGQEARLRCSPMKGHSHVYWYRQLPEEGLKFMVYLQKENIIDESGMPKERFSAEFPKEGPSILRIQQVVRGDSAAYFCASSPGLQETQYFGPGTRLLVL.

This chain connects TRBV6-1 to TRBJ1-1; no definite D call. V dropped 6 bases and J dropped 11 bases, with 13 bases sitting between them. Germline assignment: CDR1 MNHNS and CDR2 SASEGT. The CDR3 is 11 amino acids. CDR3 amino acids: CASRGTAVAFF. As DNA, the CDR3 is TGTGCCAGCAGGGGAACAGCGGTCGCTTTCTTT.

The J gene is TRBJ2-1, the V gene TRBV2; 9 nucleotides line up with TRBD1. Germline assignment: CDR1 SNHLY and CDR2 FYNNEI. V dropped 7 bases and J dropped 6; count of bases not matched to a gene: 13. This CDR3 has 16 residues. In nucleotides, the CDR3 is TGTGCCAGCAACACTGCAGACAGGGGGGGGAGCAATGAGCAGTTCTTC. Protein sequence: CASNTADRGGSNEQFF.

V usage is TRBV5-4 and J usage is TRBJ2-1; D call uncertain. V was pared by 4 bases and J by 2 bases, with 13 bases between. In germline, CDR1 is SGHNT, CDR2 YYREEE (reference sequence). The CDR3 covers 15 residues. CDR3 sequence: CASSTPKSPYNEQFF. The CDR3, as DNA: TGTGCCAGCAGCACCCCGAAAAGCCCCTACAATGAGCAGTTCTTC.

The chain uses TRBV21-1 and TRBJ1-2; the table names TRBD1, a call not compared with the DNA. TRBV21-1 represents a pseudogene. The length of the CDR3 is 16 residues. The CDR3 region has the DNA TGTGCCAGCAGCAAAGGTGGCTGGACAGGGAGGTATGGCTACACCTTC. Protein sequence: CASSKGGWTGRYGYTF.

The V gene is TRBV7-9, the J gene TRBJ2-5, with 7 bases that match TRBD1. V lost 3 bases, J lost 5 bases, and 9 bases stayed unmatched. Germline V gene data show CDR1 as SEHNR and CDR2 as FQNEAQ (reference sequence). The CDR3 totals 15 residues. The CDR3 nucleotides are TGTGCCAGCAGCTTTGGACAGGACCCCATCGAGACCCAGTACTTC. Its protein product is CASSFGQDPIETQYF.

CDR3 sequence (DNA): TGTGCCAGCAGTTCCCGGACAGGCCAGCCCCAGCATTTT. This gives the protein CASSSRTGQPQHF. The V gene is TRBV6-5, the J gene TRBJ1-5, with TRBD1 identical over 7 bases. Trimming removed 4 bases from V and 7 bases from J; junction bases left unmatched: 4. This CDR3 region has 13 residues. CDR1 and CDR2 (germline): MNHEY, SVGAGI.

V and J are TRBV2 and TRBJ2-7, with 7 bases identical to TRBD1. Trimming removed 6 bases from V and 2 bases from J; junction bases left unmatched: 7. Germline V gene lookup returns CDR1 SNHLY and CDR2 FYNNEI. This CDR3 has 14 amino acids. The CDR3 is CASSVRDSPYEQYF. As DNA, the CDR3 is TGTGCCAGCAGCGTCCGGGACAGCCCCTACGAGCAGTACTTC. Variable domain in full (rest from reference TRBV2 and TRBJ2-7): EPEVTQTPSHQVTQMGQEVILRCVPISNHLYFYWYRQILGQKVEFLVSFYNNEISEKSEIFDDQFSVERPDGSNFTLKIRSTKLEDSAMYFCASSVRDSPYEQYFGPGTRLTVT.

The genes are TRBV7-9 and TRBJ2-5, with 8 bases that match TRBD1. The germline V gene has CDR1 SEHNR and CDR2 FQNEAQ (reference sequence). This CDR3 is built from 16 residues. The V segment lost 5 bases and the J segment 4 bases; nucleotides outside the gene matches: 12. The CDR3 protein is CASSPPGSGTGETQYF. CDR3 bases: TGTGCCAGCAGCCCTCCGGGGTCTGGGACAGGAGAGACCCAGTACTTC.

V and J are TRBV2 and TRBJ2-3; 11 bases are a match to TRBD1. Germline CDR1 reads SNHLY; CDR2 reads FYNNEI. V gave up 6 bases and J gave up 5 bases; unmatched junction bases: 4. The CDR3 contains 14 residues. The CDR3 nucleotides read TGTGCCAGCAGACGGACAGGGGGCATAGATACGCAGTATTTT. This encodes CASRRTGGIDTQYF.

The chain combines TRBV14 with TRBJ1-2; D remains unclear. The CDR3 extends over 13 amino acids. Trimming cost V 4 bases and J 1 base, with 7 bases left between them. Looked up from germline, CDR1 is SGHDN and CDR2 is FVKESK. The CDR3 region has the DNA TGTGCCAGCAGCCCGACGGATAACTATGGCTACACCTTC. Translating it yields CASSPTDNYGYTF.

The rearrangement joins TRBV10-1 to TRBJ1-6, with 7 positions matching TRBD1. CDR3 length: 16 amino acids. Unmatched junction bases numbered 12, after V lost 8 bases and J lost 5 bases. From germline, CDR1 is WNHNN and CDR2 SYGVQD (reference sequence). The CDR3 loop reads CASPVFVDRDNSPLHF. CDR3 nucleotides: TGCGCCAGCCCGGTCTTTGTAGACAGGGATAATTCACCCCTCCACTTT.

The rearrangement uses TRBV4-3 and TRBJ2-6; no clear D gene. V lost 8 bases and J 0 bases, leaving 5 bases between the germline ends. Germline CDR1 and CDR2: LGHNA and YSLEER. There are 13 residues in the CDR3. The CDR3 here is CASAFSGANVLTF. The DNA for the CDR3 is TGCGCCAGCGCGTTCTCTGGGGCCAACGTCCTGACTTTC.